The next 24 T cell receptor beta chains were all read from a single sample in a study of immune evolution from preneoplasia to lung adenocarcinoma. Some clones are missing from TCRdb's copy, which holds only in-frame ones; the method was immunoSEQ multiplex PCR. Among several thousand clones listed, about four fifths were seen once. Sequencing was performed on FFPE lung adenocarcinoma in situ tissue. Receptors originate from a donor of 70 years or more with lung adenocarcinoma.

The CDR3 nucleotides are TGCGCCAGCAGCCACGCTAACGGGGATTCACCCCTCCACTTT. It encodes CASSHANGDSPLHF. This chain joins TRBV4-1 and TRBJ1-6, with D uncertain. The CDR3 loop spans 14 amino acids. Trimming took off 3 bases at V and 8 bases at J, with 11 bases between the two ends. Germline CDR1 and CDR2: MGHRA and YSYEKL.

This clone was counted between two and nine times. V is TRBV11-2 and J is TRBJ2-3; D remains unclear. Per the germline V gene, CDR1 is SGHAT and CDR2 is FQNNGV. V was shortened by 1 base and J by 4 bases, with 15 bases between the two germline ends. This CDR3 is built from 16 residues. The CDR3 region has the DNA TGTGCCAGCAGCTTAGGAGGCCTAATCTCCGCAGATACGCAGTATTTT. It codes for CASSLGGLISADTQYF.

The chain is built from TRBV28 and TRBJ1-1; D is uncertain. Trimming took off 4 bases at V and 3 bases at J, with 6 bases between the two ends. Germline values: CDR1 MDHEN, CDR2 SYDVKM. The CDR3 is 12 residues long. The CDR3 nucleotides read TGTGCCAGCAGTTCGGGCCACACTGAAGCTTTCTTT. Protein: CASSSGHTEAFF.

This chain links TRBV5-4 with TRBJ2-3; 8 bases align to TRBD1. Per the germline V gene, CDR1 is SGHNT and CDR2 is YYREEE (reference sequence). Germline trimming cut 4 bases from V and 0 bases from J; bases unmatched to any gene: 7. The CDR3 runs to 16 residues. The CDR3 sequence: CASSPAGGSSTDTQYF. CDR3 sequence (DNA): TGTGCCAGCAGCCCAGCAGGGGGCTCTAGCACAGATACGCAGTATTTT.

This rearrangement joins TRBV5-1 to TRBJ1-2, with D possibly matching TRBD1 (6 bases). Germline V gene sequence: CDR1 SGHRS, CDR2 YFSETQ. CDR3 length equals 14 residues. Trimming took 9 bases from V and 1 from J, leaving 16 bases between them. The CDR3 DNA is TGCGCCACCTCACCGGACAGTCTTAACTATGGCTACACCTTC. This encodes CATSPDSLNYGYTF.

In its sample, this clone was seen a few times. The V and J genes are TRBV19 and TRBJ1-5, with 9 bases that match TRBD1. The CDR3 has 16 amino acids. V lost 8 bases to trimming and J lost 9 bases; unmatched junction nucleotides: 17. Germline V gene sequence: CDR1 LNHDA, CDR2 SQIVND (reference sequence). The CDR3 protein is CASSYLPGQGHRPQHF. For the CDR3, the DNA is TGTGCCAGTTCTTATTTACCGGGACAGGGTCATCGGCCCCAGCATTTT.

This clone was picked up a small number of times. The V and J genes are TRBV7-2 and TRBJ2-2, with 9 bases matching TRBD2. The germline V gene has CDR1 SGHTA and CDR2 FQGNSA. This CDR3 is built from 16 residues. V lost 5 bases to trimming and J lost 7 bases; unmatched junction nucleotides: 11. CDR3: CASSTLAGGLNGELFF. Here the CDR3 DNA reads TGTGCCAGCAGCACTTTGGCGGGAGGGTTGAACGGGGAGCTGTTTTTT. The variable domain in full, with the rest retrieved from reference TRBV7-2 and TRBJ2-2, is GAGVSQSPSNKVTEKGKDVELRCDPISGHTALYWYRQSLGQGLEFLIYFQGNSAPDKSGLPSDRFSAERTGGSVSTLTIQRTQQEDSAVYLCASSTLAGGLNGELFFGEGSRLTVL.

In its sample, this clone was seen once. V and J are TRBV21-1 and TRBJ1-2; the table gives TRBD1 as D, unverified against the DNA. TRBV21-1 is a pseudogene segment. This CDR3 region has 13 residues. This CDR3 reads CASRGTGSYGYTF. CDR3 coding DNA: TGTGCCAGCAGGGGGACAGGGAGCTATGGCTACACCTTC.

This chain links TRBV29-1 with TRBJ2-1; 8 bases are shared with TRBD2. J lost 3 bases, V lost 0 bases, and 7 bases had no gene match. Germline CDR1 reads SQVTM; CDR2 reads ANQGSEA. The CDR3 length is 16 residues. CDR3 region: CSVEDLGRAVYNEQFF. DNA for the CDR3: TGCAGCGTTGAAGATCTCGGGAGGGCCGTCTACAATGAGCAGTTCTTC.

V and J are TRBV18 and TRBJ2-3; TRBD2 might be the D (5 bases). Trimming pared 2 bases from V and 5 bases from J, leaving 20 bases between. The CDR3 consists of 17 residues. Germline V lookup: CDR1 KGHSH, CDR2 LQKENI. The CDR3 region has the DNA TGTGCCAGCTCACCAGGAATTGCGGGCCGTAGTGGAGATACGCAGTATTTT. As protein: CASSPGIAGRSGDTQYF.

J is TRBJ1-6 and V is TRBV6-5; 8 positions match TRBD1. CDR1 is MNHEY, CDR2 SVGAGI, per germline. The CDR3 is 15 amino acids. V lost 2 bases to trimming and J lost 9 bases; unmatched junction nucleotides: 6. CDR3 in DNA: TGTGCCAGCAGTTACGTCTCGGACAGGGCTTCACCCCTCCACTTT. Protein sequence: CASSYVSDRASPLHF.

The J gene is TRBJ1-1, the V gene TRBV18; possibly TRBD1 for D (6 bases). CDR3 size: 15 residues. Trimming left V 6 bases short and J 4 bases short, with 18 bases between. The germline V gene encodes CDR1 KGHSH and CDR2 LQKENI. CDR3 DNA sequence: TGTGCCAGCTCCCCCAGAGGGGGAGGGGCCACTGAAGCTTTCTTT. Translating gives CASSPRGGGATEAFF.

The rearrangement uses TRBV6-4 and TRBJ1-1; the D is unclear. Germline V lookup: CDR1 MRHNA, CDR2 SNTAGT. V was trimmed by 2 bases and J by 9 bases, leaving 10 bases between them. The CDR3 is 12 amino acids. The CDR3 is CASSDGPNKAFF. DNA of the CDR3: TGTGCCAGCAGTGACGGGCCCAACAAAGCTTTCTTT.

This clone turned up a few times. The V and J genes are TRBV7-9 and TRBJ2-7; a possible D gene is TRBD2 (7 bases). Deletions cut 1 base from V and 0 bases from J, with 19 bases between. Looked up from germline, CDR1 is SEHNR and CDR2 is FQNEAQ (reference sequence). The CDR3 runs 18 residues. CDR3: CASSLERGGMPSSYEQYF. CDR3 nucleotides: TGTGCCAGCAGCTTAGAGCGCGGGGGCATGCCCTCCTCCTACGAGCAGTACTTC.

The chain combines TRBV4-2 with TRBJ2-3, with no clear D. Germline V gene data show CDR1 as LGHNA and CDR2 as YNFKEQ. This CDR3 region has 13 residues. Trimming left V 5 bases short and J 6 bases short, with 12 bases between. The CDR3 DNA reads TGTGCCAGCAGCGAATACACGGCGGATACGCAGTATTTT. Amino acid sequence: CASSEYTADTQYF.

The chain carries TRBV11-2 and TRBJ1-2; D may be TRBD1 (6 bases). The germline V and J ends were trimmed by 5 bases and 8 bases, with 15 bases remaining between them. Germline-derived CDR1 and CDR2 are SGHAT and FQNNGV. The CDR3 contains 13 residues. The DNA of the CDR3 is TGTGCCAGCAGCCTTAAGGGGGGTTTCGGCTACACCTTC. This encodes CASSLKGGFGYTF.

This clone was detected a few times. The chain carries TRBV5-4 and TRBJ1-1, with D unresolved. CDR1 and CDR2 (germline): SGHNT, YYREEE (reference sequence). CDR3 length: 13 residues. V lost 5 bases and J 1 base, leaving 9 bases between the germline ends. CDR3: CASRRDGNTEAFF. Written as DNA, the CDR3 is TGTGCCAGCAGGAGGGATGGGAACACTGAAGCTTTCTTT.

The rearrangement links TRBV6-1 to TRBJ1-2; D call uncertain. V lost 4 bases to trimming and J lost 6 bases, with 3 bases between them. Germline lookup yields CDR1 MNHNS and CDR2 SASEGT. The CDR3 contains 10 residues. CDR3 in amino acids: CASSGDGYTF. CDR3 nucleotides: TGTGCCAGCAGTGGAGATGGCTACACCTTC.

This sequence joins TRBV30 and TRBJ2-6; D remains ambiguous. From germline, CDR1 is GTSNPN and CDR2 SVGIG (reference sequence). The CDR3 has 18 amino acids. Trimming removed 0 bases from V and 0 bases from J, with 15 bases in between. CDR3 protein: CAWSVPRQPLSGANVLTF. The CDR3 DNA reads as TGTGCCTGGAGTGTACCAAGACAACCCCTCTCTGGGGCCAACGTCCTGACTTTC. Combining the CDR3 with reference TRBV30 and TRBJ2-6 gives the whole variable domain SQTIHQWPATLVQPVGSPLSLECTVEGTSNPNLYWYRQAAGRGLQLLFYSVGIGQISSEVPQNLSASRPQDRQFILSSKKLLLSDSGFYLCAWSVPRQPLSGANVLTFGAGSRLTVL.

The chain is built from TRBV4-1 and TRBJ1-5; D might be TRBD1 (6 bases). The V gene's germline CDR1 is MGHRA and CDR2 YSYEKL. Deletions cut 3 bases from V and 6 bases from J, with 12 bases between. This CDR3 spans 14 amino acids. For the CDR3, the DNA is TGCGCCAGCAGCCATACAGGAGGGGGTCAGCCCCAGCATTTT. This encodes CASSHTGGGQPQHF.

The chain recombines TRBV15 with TRBJ2-3, with D maybe TRBD2 (5 bases). The length of the CDR3 is 16 residues. V gave up 1 base and J gave up 1 base, with 12 bases separating them. Germline CDR1 LNHNV, CDR2 YYDKDF (reference sequence). DNA for the CDR3: TGTGCCACCAGCAGAGGGCTGGGAGAGGGCACAGATACGCAGTATTTT. Translation: CATSRGLGEGTDTQYF. The full variable domain, in which reference TRBV15 and TRBJ2-3 provide the parts outside the CDR3, is DAMVIQNPRYQVTQFGKPVTLSCSQTLNHNVMYWYQQKSSQAPKLLFHYYDKDFNNEADTPDNFQSRRPNTSFCFLDIRSPGLGDTAMYLCATSRGLGEGTDTQYFGPGTRLTVL.

V and J are TRBV7-6 and TRBJ2-3; D is uncertain. Per the germline V gene, CDR1 is SGHVS and CDR2 is FNYEAQ. This CDR3 comprises 17 residues. The germline V and J ends were trimmed by 8 bases and 5 bases, with 26 bases remaining between them. CDR3: CASRAQPKGAWGDTQYF. In nucleotides, the CDR3 is TGTGCCAGCCGGGCTCAGCCGAAGGGCGCGTGGGGAGATACGCAGTATTTT. Filled out from reference TRBV7-6 and TRBJ2-3, the complete variable domain reads GAGVSQSPRYKVTKRGQDVALRCDPISGHVSLYWYRQALGQGPEFLTYFNYEAQQDKSGLPNDRFSAERPEGSISTLTIQRTEQRDSAMYRCASRAQPKGAWGDTQYFGPGTRLTVL.

The rearrangement joins TRBV30 to TRBJ2-7; the D is unclear. The V gene's germline CDR1 is GTSNPN and CDR2 SVGIG (reference sequence). The CDR3 extends over 12 amino acids. Trimming removed 1 base from V and 3 bases from J, with 7 bases in between. For the CDR3, the DNA is TGTGCCTGGAGTGCCCTGGACTACGAGCAGTACTTC. It codes for CAWSALDYEQYF. Using reference TRBV30 and TRBJ2-7 for the parts outside the CDR3, the full variable domain is SQTIHQWPATLVQPVGSPLSLECTVEGTSNPNLYWYRQAAGRGLQLLFYSVGIGQISSEVPQNLSASRPQDRQFILSSKKLLLSDSGFYLCAWSALDYEQYFGPGTRLTVT.

The V gene is TRBV25-1, the J gene TRBJ2-7, with TRBD1 as a possible D gene (5 bases). V lost 2 bases, J lost 3 bases, and 8 bases lay in between. Germline values: CDR1 MGHDK, CDR2 SYGVNS. The CDR3 covers 13 residues. CDR3 residues: CASSERGSYEQYF. The CDR3 nucleotides read TGTGCCAGCAGTGAAAGGGGCAGCTACGAGCAGTACTTC.